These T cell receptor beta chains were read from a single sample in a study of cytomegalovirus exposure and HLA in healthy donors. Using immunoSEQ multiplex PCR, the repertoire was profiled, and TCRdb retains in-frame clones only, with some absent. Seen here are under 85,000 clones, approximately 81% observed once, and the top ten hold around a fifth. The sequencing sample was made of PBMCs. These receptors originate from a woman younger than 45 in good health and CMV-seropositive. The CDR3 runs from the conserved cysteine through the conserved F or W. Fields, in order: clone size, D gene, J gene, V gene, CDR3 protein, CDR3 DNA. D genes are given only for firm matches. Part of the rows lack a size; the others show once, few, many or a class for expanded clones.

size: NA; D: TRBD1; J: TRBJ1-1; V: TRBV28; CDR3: CASSYPTGGSRTEAFF; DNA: TGTGCCAGCAGTTATCCGACAGGGGGCTCGAGAACTGAAGCTTTCTTT
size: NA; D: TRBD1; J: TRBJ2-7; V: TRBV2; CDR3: CASRNRDSGAYEQYF; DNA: TGTGCCAGCAGAAACCGGGACAGTGGAGCCTACGAGCAGTACTTC
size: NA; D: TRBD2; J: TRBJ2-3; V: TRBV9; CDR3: CASSAGTSGRLDTQYF; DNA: TGTGCCAGCAGCGCCGGGACTAGCGGGAGATTGGATACGCAGTATTTT
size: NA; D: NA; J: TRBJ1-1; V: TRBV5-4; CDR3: CASSLRGGVVGTEAFF; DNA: TGTGCCAGCAGCTTAAGAGGAGGAGTGGTCGGCACTGAAGCTTTCTTT
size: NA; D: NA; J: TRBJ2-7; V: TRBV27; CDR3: CASSFRSTSYEQYF; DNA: TGTGCCAGCAGTTTTAGGAGCACTTCCTACGAGCAGTACTTC
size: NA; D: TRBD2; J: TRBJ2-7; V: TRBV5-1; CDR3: CASSVSGSGEQYF; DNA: TGCGCCAGCAGCGTCAGCGGGAGTGGCGAGCAGTACTTC
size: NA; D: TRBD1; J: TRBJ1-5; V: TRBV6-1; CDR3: CASSVERTGGNQPQHF; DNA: TGTGCCAGCAGTGTAGAAAGGACAGGGGGTAATCAGCCCCAGCATTTT
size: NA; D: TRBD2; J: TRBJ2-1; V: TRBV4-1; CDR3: CASSQETPGLAEQFF; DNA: TGCGCCAGCAGCCAAGAGACCCCGGGACTAGCGGAGCAGTTCTTC
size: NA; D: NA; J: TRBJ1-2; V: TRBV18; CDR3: CASSHSDSYGYTF; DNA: TGTGCCAGCTCACACTCGGACAGCTATGGCTACACCTTC
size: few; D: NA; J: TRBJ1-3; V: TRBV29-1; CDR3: CSVMLGSSGNTIYF; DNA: TGCAGCGTTATGTTGGGGAGCTCTGGAAACACCATATATTTT
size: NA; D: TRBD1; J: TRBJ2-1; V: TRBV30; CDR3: CAWSVGGRGEQFF; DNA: TGTGCCTGGAGTGTAGGGGGCAGAGGAGAGCAGTTCTTC
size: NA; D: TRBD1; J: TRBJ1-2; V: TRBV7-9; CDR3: CASSRDREYGYTF; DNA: TGTGCCAGCAGCCGGGACAGGGAATATGGCTACACCTTC
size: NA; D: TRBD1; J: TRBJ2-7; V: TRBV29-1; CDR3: CSVVGTGVPYEQYF; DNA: TGCAGCGTTGTGGGGACAGGTGTGCCCTACGAGCAGTACTTC
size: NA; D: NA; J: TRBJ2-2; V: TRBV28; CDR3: CASSLDGPPGELFF; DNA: TGTGCCAGCAGTTTAGATGGGCCCCCCGGGGAGCTGTTTTTT
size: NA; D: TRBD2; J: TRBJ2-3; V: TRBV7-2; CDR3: CASSIAGAIDTQYF; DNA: TGTGCCAGCAGCATAGCGGGAGCGATAGATACGCAGTATTTT
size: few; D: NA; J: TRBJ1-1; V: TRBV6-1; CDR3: CASSVRWNTEAFF; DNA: TGTGCCAGCAGTGTTAGATGGAACACTGAAGCTTTCTTT
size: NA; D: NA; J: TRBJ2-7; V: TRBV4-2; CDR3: CASSLYTGREHEQYF; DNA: TGTGCCAGCAGCCTATATACGGGTCGGGAGCACGAGCAGTACTTC
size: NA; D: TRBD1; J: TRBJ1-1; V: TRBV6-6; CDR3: CASSYGDRSFNEAFF; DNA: TGTGCCAGCAGTTACGGGGACAGGTCCTTTAATGAAGCTTTCTTT
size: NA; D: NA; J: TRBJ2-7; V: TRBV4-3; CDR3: CASSSQSGQIHYEQYF; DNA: TGCGCCAGCAGCTCTCAGTCGGGACAAATTCATTACGAGCAGTACTTC
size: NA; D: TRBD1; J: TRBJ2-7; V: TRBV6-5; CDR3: CASSNRGRQYF; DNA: TGTGCCAGCAGTAACAGGGGGCGGCAGTACTTC
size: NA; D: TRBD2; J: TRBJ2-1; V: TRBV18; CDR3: CASSPSSGMNEQFF; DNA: TGTGCCAGCTCACCATCTAGCGGTATGAATGAGCAGTTCTTC